Following are 19 T cell receptor beta chains from one sample sequenced in a study of cytomegalovirus exposure and HLA in healthy donors. Measured with immunoSEQ multiplex PCR; TCRdb has only the in-frame clones, and not every one. The sample contains some 40,000 clones, 80% to 95% of which appear only once. Sequenced input: PBMCs. These receptors all come from a man younger than 30 in good health and CMV-seronegative.

This clone showed up just once. The chain couples TRBV9 to TRBJ1-6; D is possibly TRBD1 (5 bases). V lost 0 bases and J lost 8, with 12 bases in between. The CDR3 spans 15 residues. CDR1 SGDLS and CDR2 YYNGEE come from the germline V gene. CDR3 loop: CASSVASQGYSPLHF. Written as DNA, the CDR3 is TGTGCCAGCAGCGTAGCCAGCCAGGGCTATTCACCCCTCCACTTT.

The CDR3 nucleotides are TGCGCCAGCAGCTTGATCGGGTTTGAGCAGTTCTTC. Translated: CASSLIGFEQFF. The chain carries TRBV5-1 and TRBJ2-1; the D is unclear. Per germline, CDR1 SGHRS and CDR2 YFSETQ. The CDR3 runs 12 residues. V lost 1 base and J 9 bases, leaving 8 bases between the germline ends. Combining the CDR3 with reference TRBV5-1 and TRBJ2-1 gives the whole variable domain KAGVTQTPRYLIKTRGQQVTLSCSPISGHRSVSWYQQTPGQGLQFLFEYFSETQRNKGNFPGRFSGRQFSNSRSEMNVSTLELGDSALYLCASSLIGFEQFFGPGTRLTVL.

The chain employs TRBV2 and TRBJ1-5, with a possible D match to TRBD1 (6 bases). The V gene's germline CDR1 is SNHLY and CDR2 FYNNEI. This CDR3 has 14 residues. The V end was cut by 3 bases, the J end by 6 bases, with 12 bases between. The DNA of the CDR3 is TGTGCCAGCAGTGATGAACAGGGAGTTCAGCCCCAGCATTTT. It yields the protein CASSDEQGVQPQHF.

This chain connects TRBV27 to TRBJ2-5; 7 positions match TRBD1. The CDR3 contains 13 residues. The V segment lost 4 bases and the J segment 3 bases; nucleotides outside the gene matches: 2. Germline values: CDR1 MNHEY, CDR2 SMNVEV (reference sequence). CDR3 residues: CASSWGQKETQYF. As DNA, the CDR3 is TGTGCCAGCAGTTGGGGACAGAAAGAGACCCAGTACTTC.

V usage is TRBV5-4 and J usage is TRBJ1-2; 10 positions agree with TRBD1. V dropped 3 bases and J dropped 4; count of bases not matched to a gene: 6. Per the germline V gene, CDR1 is SGHNT and CDR2 is YYREEE (reference sequence). This CDR3 is built from 15 residues. This chain's CDR3 is CASSSRTGGGYGYTF. CDR3 DNA: TGTGCCAGCAGCTCACGGACAGGGGGAGGCTATGGCTACACCTTC.

The V and J genes are TRBV5-1 and TRBJ2-3; tentatively, D is TRBD2 (5 bases). The CDR3 covers 16 residues. The germline CDR1 and CDR2 sequences are SGHRS and YFSETQ. V was clipped by 0 bases and J by 2 bases, with 13 bases between them. In DNA form, the CDR3 reads TGCGCCAGCAGCTTGGGGCTTTCGACTAACACAGATACGCAGTATTTT. As protein: CASSLGLSTNTDTQYF. Drawing the rest from reference TRBV5-1 and TRBJ2-3, the complete variable domain is KAGVTQTPRYLIKTRGQQVTLSCSPISGHRSVSWYQQTPGQGLQFLFEYFSETQRNKGNFPGRFSGRQFSNSRSEMNVSTLELGDSALYLCASSLGLSTNTDTQYFGPGTRLTVL.

The CDR3 bases are TGTGCCTGGAGTGTGGGACAGGGGGGATTCTATGGCTACACCTTC. Translated, it gives CAWSVGQGGFYGYTF. The chain is built from TRBV30 and TRBJ1-2, with TRBD1 identical over 11 bases. Germline CDR1 reads GTSNPN; CDR2 reads SVGIG (reference sequence). The CDR3 totals 15 residues. V was clipped by 0 bases and J by 4 bases; unmatched bases: 4. Filled out from reference TRBV30 and TRBJ1-2, the complete variable domain reads SQTIHQWPATLVQPVGSPLSLECTVEGTSNPNLYWYRQAAGRGLQLLFYSVGIGQISSEVPQNLSASRPQDRQFILSSKKLLLSDSGFYLCAWSVGQGGFYGYTFGSGTRLTVV.

This clone was seen only once. This chain links TRBV5-1 with TRBJ2-2; D may be TRBD1 (5 bases). The CDR3 length is 15 residues. V lost 4 bases and J 1 base, leaving 11 bases between the germline ends. Germline V gives CDR1 SGHRS, CDR2 YFSETQ. The CDR3 DNA reads TGCGCCAGCAGCGAAAGGGGTCTGAACACCGGGGAGCTGTTTTTT. Its protein is CASSERGLNTGELFF.

The chain carries TRBV7-3 and TRBJ2-3, with D possibly being TRBD1 (5 bases). Trimming took 5 bases from V and 0 from J, leaving 18 bases between them. Germline V CDR1 and CDR2: SGHTA, FQGTGA. The CDR3 consists of 17 residues. CDR3 in amino acids: CASSPTPRGSSTDTQYF. CDR3 DNA sequence: TGTGCCAGCAGCCCAACGCCAAGGGGCAGTAGCACAGATACGCAGTATTTT.

V is TRBV5-1 and J is TRBJ2-7; 14 bases fit TRBD2. This CDR3 has 14 amino acids. V was clipped by 5 bases and J by 3 bases; unmatched bases: 1. CDR1 is SGHRS and CDR2 is YFSETQ in the germline V gene. CDR3 sequence reads: CASRGLAGVYEQYF. Written as DNA, the CDR3 is TGCGCCAGCAGGGGACTAGCGGGAGTCTACGAGCAGTACTTC. Using reference TRBV5-1 and TRBJ2-7 for the parts outside the CDR3, the full variable domain is KAGVTQTPRYLIKTRGQQVTLSCSPISGHRSVSWYQQTPGQGLQFLFEYFSETQRNKGNFPGRFSGRQFSNSRSEMNVSTLELGDSALYLCASRGLAGVYEQYFGPGTRLTVT.

The V gene is TRBV10-3, the J gene TRBJ2-5, with TRBD1 matching 7 bases. Looked up from germline, CDR1 is ENHRY and CDR2 is SYGVKD. CDR3 length: 17 amino acids. The V and J ends lost 0 bases and 5 bases, in that order; junction bases with no gene match: 12. The CDR3 reads CAISESAFRQGDETQYF. CDR3 coding DNA: TGTGCCATCAGTGAGTCGGCCTTCCGACAGGGCGATGAGACCCAGTACTTC.

The chain employs TRBV6-1 and TRBJ1-5; TRBD1 agrees at 10 bases. The junction had 10 bases not matched to a gene; V was cut back by 7 bases and J by 7 bases. Germline V gene data show CDR1 as MNHNS and CDR2 as SASEGT. This CDR3 has 15 amino acids. The CDR3 DNA follows: TGTGCCAGCATTTTAAGACAGGGGGCGGGCCAGCCCCAGCATTTT. Translated, it gives CASILRQGAGQPQHF.

This chain links TRBV7-6 with TRBJ2-1; 7 nucleotides align to TRBD2. In germline, CDR1 is SGHVS, CDR2 FNYEAQ. V trimming: 2 bases; J trimming: 4 bases; junction bases outside the gene matches: 5. The CDR3 consists of 15 residues. The CDR3 here is CASSLLADPYNEQFF. The CDR3 DNA is TGTGCCAGCAGCTTACTAGCGGACCCATACAATGAGCAGTTCTTC. The full variable domain, in which reference TRBV7-6 and TRBJ2-1 provide the parts outside the CDR3, is GAGVSQSPRYKVTKRGQDVALRCDPISGHVSLYWYRQALGQGPEFLTYFNYEAQQDKSGLPNDRFSAERPEGSISTLTIQRTEQRDSAMYRCASSLLADPYNEQFFGPGTRLTVL.

The genes are TRBV6-5 and TRBJ1-5; no clear D gene. The CDR3 totals 15 residues. Germline values: CDR1 MNHEY, CDR2 SVGAGI. Trimming took 0 bases from V and 4 from J, leaving 10 bases between them. The CDR3 sequence: CASSYSRHLNQPQHF. CDR3 DNA sequence: TGTGCCAGCAGTTACTCAAGACACCTTAATCAGCCCCAGCATTTT.

V is TRBV5-1 and J is TRBJ1-2, with TRBD1 as a possible D gene (5 bases). The CDR3 length is 14 residues. Trimming cost V 7 bases and J 6 bases, with 19 bases left between them. Germline CDR1 is SGHRS and CDR2 is YFSETQ. CDR3 DNA: TGCGCCAGCCGCCAATTGGGGGGGAGGGATGGCTACACCTTC. The encoded protein is CASRQLGGRDGYTF.

The chain carries TRBV5-1 and TRBJ1-3; 8 nucleotides agree with TRBD1. The length of the CDR3 is 18 residues. With V trimmed by 4 bases and J by 0 bases, 12 bases remained unmatched. The germline CDR1 and CDR2 sequences are SGHRS and YFSETQ. CDR3 region: CASSRYATGESSGNTIYF. The DNA of the CDR3 is TGCGCCAGCAGCCGGTACGCGACAGGGGAGAGCTCTGGAAACACCATATATTTT.

This chain joins TRBV18 and TRBJ2-2; no reliable D call. Germline assignment: CDR1 KGHSH and CDR2 LQKENI. Trimming shortened V by 3 bases and J by 6 bases, and 14 bases separated the two germline ends. This CDR3 has 15 amino acids. This chain's CDR3 is CASSPPPLGAGELFF. The CDR3 bases are TGTGCCAGCTCACCTCCACCCCTGGGCGCCGGGGAGCTGTTTTTT.

The chain is built from TRBV5-1 and TRBJ1-2; 8 nucleotides agree with TRBD1. Germline V gene sequence: CDR1 SGHRS, CDR2 YFSETQ. Losses at the gene ends were 5 bases for V and 6 bases for J; bases not matched to a gene: 6. There are 13 residues in the CDR3. CDR3 in amino acids: CASSYGQGNGYTF. DNA for the CDR3: TGCGCCAGCAGTTACGGACAGGGAAATGGCTACACCTTC.

The chain links TRBV2 to TRBJ2-1, with TRBD2 identical over 11 bases. V trimming: 10 bases; J trimming: 7 bases; junction bases outside the gene matches: 12. The CDR3 has 15 amino acids. Germline V gene lookup returns CDR1 SNHLY and CDR2 FYNNEI. In DNA, the CDR3 is TGTGCCACGCAGAAGACTAGCGGGAACCTAAATGAGCAGTTCTTC. Its protein product is CATQKTSGNLNEQFF.